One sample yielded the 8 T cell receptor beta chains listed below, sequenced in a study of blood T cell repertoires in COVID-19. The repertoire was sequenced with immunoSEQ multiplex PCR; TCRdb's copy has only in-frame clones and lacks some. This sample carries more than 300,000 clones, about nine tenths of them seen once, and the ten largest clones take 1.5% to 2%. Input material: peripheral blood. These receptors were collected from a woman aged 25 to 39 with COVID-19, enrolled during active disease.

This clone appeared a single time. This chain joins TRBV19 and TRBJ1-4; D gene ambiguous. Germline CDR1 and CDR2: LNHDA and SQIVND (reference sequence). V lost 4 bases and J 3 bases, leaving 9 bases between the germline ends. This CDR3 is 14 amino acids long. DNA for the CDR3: TGTGCCAGTAGTACCCGGTCTCCTAATGAAAAACTGTTTTTT. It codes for CASSTRSPNEKLFF.

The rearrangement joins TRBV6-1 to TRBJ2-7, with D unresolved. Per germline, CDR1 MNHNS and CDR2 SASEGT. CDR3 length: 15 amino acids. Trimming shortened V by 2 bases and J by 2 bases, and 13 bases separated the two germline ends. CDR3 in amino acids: CASSERSYGTYEQYV. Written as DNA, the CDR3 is TGTGCCAGCAGTGAAAGAAGCTACGGTACCTACGAGCAGTACGTC.

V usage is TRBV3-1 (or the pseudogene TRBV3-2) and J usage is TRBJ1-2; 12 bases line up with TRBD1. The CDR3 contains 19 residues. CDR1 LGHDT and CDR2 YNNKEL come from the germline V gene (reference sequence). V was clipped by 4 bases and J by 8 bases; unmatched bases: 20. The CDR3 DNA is TGTGCCAGCAGCCCGGACTTCCGGGACAGGGGGCGATATACTCCGGGCTACACCTTC. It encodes CASSPDFRDRGRYTPGYTF.

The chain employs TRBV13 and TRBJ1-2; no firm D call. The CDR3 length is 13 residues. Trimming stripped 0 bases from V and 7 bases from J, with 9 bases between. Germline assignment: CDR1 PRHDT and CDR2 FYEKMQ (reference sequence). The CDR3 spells CASSLGHPGGYTF. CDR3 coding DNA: TGTGCCAGCAGCTTAGGACATCCAGGTGGCTACACCTTC.

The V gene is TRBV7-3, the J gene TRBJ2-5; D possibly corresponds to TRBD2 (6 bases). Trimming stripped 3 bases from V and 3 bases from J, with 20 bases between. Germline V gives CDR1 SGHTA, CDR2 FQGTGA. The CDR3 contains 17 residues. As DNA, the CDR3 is TGTGCCAGCAGCTTTCGCGGGACCGTAAGGTCGAAAGAGACCCAGTACTTC. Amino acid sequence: CASSFRGTVRSKETQYF.

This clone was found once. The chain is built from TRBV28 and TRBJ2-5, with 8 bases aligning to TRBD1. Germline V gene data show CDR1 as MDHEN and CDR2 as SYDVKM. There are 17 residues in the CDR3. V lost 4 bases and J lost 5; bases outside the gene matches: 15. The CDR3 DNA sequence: TGTGCCAGCAGTTCCTGGGGCTGGCAGGGGGCTAGGGAGACCCAGTACTTC. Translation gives CASSSWGWQGARETQYF.

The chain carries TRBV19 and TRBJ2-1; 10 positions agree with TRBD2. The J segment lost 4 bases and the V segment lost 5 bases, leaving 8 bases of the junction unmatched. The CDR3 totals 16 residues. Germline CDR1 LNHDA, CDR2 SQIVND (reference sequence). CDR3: CASSPPSGGPYNEQFF. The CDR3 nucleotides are TGTGCCAGTAGTCCCCCTAGCGGGGGCCCATACAATGAGCAGTTCTTC.

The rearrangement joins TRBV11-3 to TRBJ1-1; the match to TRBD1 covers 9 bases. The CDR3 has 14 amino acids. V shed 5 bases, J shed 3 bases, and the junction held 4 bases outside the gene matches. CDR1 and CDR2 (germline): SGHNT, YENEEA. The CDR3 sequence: CASSPNRGHTEAFF. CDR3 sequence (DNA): TGTGCCAGCAGCCCAAACAGGGGGCACACTGAAGCTTTCTTT.